The table lists the clone carrying this T cell receptor beta chain with a few counts. TCR beta CDR3 regions were amplified from RNA. Carried out on the TCR CDR3, a first-round RT-PCR used the HTBI primer set. TCRdb analysed the multiplex PCR reads with MiXCR anew, one entry per CDR3 protein. The sample consists of some 180,000 distinct CDR3 sequences, approximately 17% of them appearing once. Looked up from germline, CDR1 is SGHAT and CDR2 is FQNNGV. Between the trimmed V and J ends, which lost 5 bases and 8 bases, there was a span of 15 bases. The CDR3 runs 13 residues. This sample is part of a study of T cells in Graves' hyperthyroidism and ophthalmopathy.

The chain carries TRBV11-2 and TRBJ1-2; D not certain. The source is a woman aged 50 to 65 with Graves' hyperthyroidism. Sequencing used blood. This CDR3 reads CASSPTRLWGYTF. The CDR3 region has the DNA TGTGCCAGCAGCCCTACGCGACTTTGGGGCTACACCTTC.